The TCR beta chain described here comes from a study of Graves' ophthalmopathy and Graves' hyperthyroidism. Study details: Peripheral blood was gathered at first diagnosis, ahead of any treatment whatsoever.

In its sample, this clonotype was seen many times. Its antigen remains unidentified. The study's findings and limits: Between ophthalmopathy and stable hyperthyroidism, a 13-signature model drew a separation with about 88% sensitivity and around 80% specificity. At about 69% sensitivity and over 72% specificity, the model predicted progression of the ophthalmopathy.

The CDR3 contains 15 residues. Germline loops: CDR1 LGHDT, CDR2 YNNKEL (reference sequence). V dropped 0 bases and J dropped 4 bases, with 10 bases sitting between them. As the template, RNA transcripts were used to amplify TCR beta CDR3 regions. RT-PCR in the first round used HTBI primers; a second-round multiplex PCR followed. TCRdb itself ran the multiplex PCR reads through MiXCR, one entry per CDR3 protein. The table includes 170,000 or so distinct CDR3 sequences, 30% to 45% detected once. The sequence derives from a woman aged 40 to 55 with Graves' ophthalmopathy. J is TRBJ1-5 and V is TRBV3-1, with D possibly TRBD1 on 5 matching bases. Sequences were obtained from peripheral blood. Here the CDR3 DNA reads TGTGCCAGCAGCCAAGATCCAGGGCGGAATCAGCCCCAGCATTTT. Its protein is CASSQDPGRNQPQHF.